The clone carrying this T cell receptor (beta chain) was counted only a few times. As yet, its antigen is unknown. TCRdb reprocessed the reads with MiXCR, giving one entry per CDR3 protein. Altogether approximately 990,000 distinct CDR3 sequences are present, approximately 31% being singletons, with the ten largest covering about an eighth. The data were taken from a study of T cell repertoires in cytomegalovirus infection. Overall study: Well-studied HLA-B-restricted CMV epitopes were used in the study alongside recently identified HLA-C-restricted ones.

V was pared by 4 bases and J by 3 bases, with 9 bases between. This CDR3 has 13 residues. Germline-derived CDR1 and CDR2 are SQVTM and ANQGSEA. V usage is TRBV29-1 and J usage is TRBJ2-2; D not resolved. The sequencing used cultured CD8+ T cells from PBMCs, collected from culture after CMV antigen stimulation. The TCR sequence derives from a human donor in good health (CMV status not recorded). Some clones in this sample may be carry-over from other donors' samples. The CDR3 here is CSVVRRDTGELFF. The CDR3 DNA is TGCAGCGTTGTAAGAAGGGACACCGGGGAGCTGTTTTTT.